This passage covers 11 T cell receptor beta chains from one sample sequenced in a study of blood T cell repertoires in COVID-19. The repertoire was sequenced with immunoSEQ multiplex PCR; TCRdb's copy has only in-frame clones and lacks some. Here the sample spans 210,000 or so clones, approximately 81% being singletons. Sequencing used PBMCs or T cells enriched from blood (not recorded which). Receptors originate from a woman aged 45-59 years with acute COVID-19.

The chain uses TRBV19 and TRBJ2-7, with 7 bases fitting TRBD1. CDR1 LNHDA and CDR2 SQIVND come from the germline V gene (reference sequence). CDR3 length: 15 residues. V shed 8 bases and J 2 bases; nucleotides not matched to a gene: 12. This CDR3 is CASDKGAGITYEQYF. As DNA, the CDR3 is TGTGCCAGTGATAAGGGGGCAGGTATCACCTACGAGCAGTACTTC.

This clone was seen a handful of times. CDR3 amino acids: CASSLIQAAEQFF. The CDR3 DNA reads as TGCGCCAGCAGCTTAATACAGGCAGCTGAGCAGTTCTTC. The chain uses TRBV5-1 and TRBJ2-1; tentative D call: TRBD1 (5 bases). V was shortened by 2 bases and J by 9 bases, with 12 bases between the two germline ends. Germline loops: CDR1 SGHRS, CDR2 YFSETQ. The CDR3 length is 13 residues.

The chain couples TRBV5-1 to TRBJ1-1; TRBD1 might be the D (5 bases). From germline, CDR1 is SGHRS and CDR2 YFSETQ. This CDR3 comprises 14 residues. The V end was cut by 4 bases, the J end by 1 base, with 11 bases between. CDR3 region: CASSLRVENTEAFF. In DNA, the CDR3 is TGCGCCAGCAGCCTCAGGGTAGAGAACACTGAAGCTTTCTTT.

The V gene is TRBV24-1, the J gene TRBJ2-3; 7 positions match TRBD2. The V gene end was trimmed by 3 bases and the J gene end by 2 bases; junction bases not matched to a gene: 7. The CDR3 spans 16 residues. Germline V gene data show CDR1 as KGHDR and CDR2 as SFDVKD. The CDR3 DNA follows: TGTGCCACCAGTGATCTGGCCGGGAGGCACACAGATACGCAGTATTTT. Its translation is CATSDLAGRHTDTQYF.

V usage is TRBV5-4 and J usage is TRBJ2-5, with a tentative D call TRBD2 (9 bases). Germline lookup yields CDR1 SGHNT and CDR2 YYREEE (reference sequence). V lost 1 base and J lost 5, with 24 bases in between. The CDR3 length is 18 residues. The CDR3 DNA reads as TGTGCCAGCAGCTTGACAGGGGGGCTAGCGGGGCCCCAGGAGACCCAGTACTTC. Protein: CASSLTGGLAGPQETQYF.

CDR3 bases: TGTGCCAGCAGCTTGGGGACAGGGGGCGGTGGCTACACCTTC. Translating gives CASSLGTGGGGYTF. The chain uses TRBV7-9 and TRBJ1-2; 12 nucleotides line up with TRBD1. The CDR3 covers 14 residues. Germline CDR1 and CDR2: SEHNR and FQNEAQ (reference sequence). Trimming took 3 bases from V and 7 from J; bases not matched to a gene: 3. Full variable domain (rest looked up from reference TRBV7-9 and TRBJ1-2): DTGVSQNPRHKITKRGQNVTFRCDPISEHNRLYWYRQTLGQGPEFLTYFQNEAQLEKSRLLSDRFSAERPKGSFSTLEIQRTEQGDSAMYLCASSLGTGGGGYTFGSGTRLTVV.

V and J are TRBV28 and TRBJ1-4, with 8 positions matching TRBD1. Germline V lookup: CDR1 MDHEN, CDR2 SYDVKM. The CDR3 has 15 residues. The junction had 11 bases not matched to a gene; V was cut back by 6 bases and J by 8 bases. CDR3 nucleotides: TGTGCCAGCAGAACCCGACAGGGGTTGTGGGAAAAACTGTTTTTT. Residues: CASRTRQGLWEKLFF.

The chain employs TRBV2 and TRBJ2-5, with a tentative D call TRBD1 (6 bases). The CDR3 covers 14 residues. Deletions cut 5 bases from V and 4 bases from J, with 14 bases between. Looked up from germline, CDR1 is SNHLY and CDR2 is FYNNEI. The CDR3 sequence: CASSFTGSAETQYF. In DNA form, the CDR3 reads TGTGCCAGCAGTTTTACAGGGAGCGCAGAGACCCAGTACTTC. The full variable domain, in which reference TRBV2 and TRBJ2-5 provide the parts outside the CDR3, is EPEVTQTPSHQVTQMGQEVILRCVPISNHLYFYWYRQILGQKVEFLVSFYNNEISEKSEIFDDQFSVERPDGSNFTLKIRSTKLEDSAMYFCASSFTGSAETQYFGPGTRLLVL.

CDR3 residues: CASSPGAGSFPYEQYF. CDR3 bases: TGTGCCAGCAGCCCTGGGGCAGGGTCGTTCCCCTACGAGCAGTACTTC. V is TRBV6-4 and J is TRBJ2-7; the D gene is possibly TRBD1 (5 bases). Trimming left V 6 bases short and J 2 bases short, with 20 bases between. This CDR3 has 16 residues. Germline assignment: CDR1 MRHNA and CDR2 SNTAGT.

Notes on this clone: Other nucleotide sequences in the sample specify the same CDR3. The chain uses TRBV6-2 or TRBV6-3 and TRBJ2-5; no definite D call. The CDR3 contains 12 residues. CDR1 and CDR2 (germline): MNHEY, SVGEGT. Trimming took off 2 bases at V and 5 bases at J, with 6 bases between the two ends. The CDR3 nucleotides read TGTGCCAGCAGTTACCTCCGTGAGACCCAGTACTTC. This codes for CASSYLRETQYF.

The rearrangement links TRBV20-1 to TRBJ1-6; the D gene is possibly TRBD1 (6 bases). The CDR3 has 11 residues. Deletions cut 6 bases from V and 8 bases from J, with 8 bases between. The germline gives CDR1 DFQATT, CDR2 SNEGSKA (reference sequence). The CDR3 DNA sequence: TGCAGTGCCAGGGGTGATTCACCCCTCCACTTT. Its protein product is CSARGDSPLHF.